The clone carrying this TCR beta chain was seen only once. What it binds is unknown. T lymphocytes (CD4+ and CD8+) were sorted from PBMCs. Isolated RNA was reverse transcribed into cDNA used as the sequencing template. Clones were sequenced by immunoSEQ multiplex PCR, and TCRdb holds only the in-frame ones, with some missing. This sample carries about 140,000 clones, 55% of them seen once, and the ten largest clones take more than 4.5%. The CDR3 has 13 amino acids. The germline V gene encodes CDR1 SQVTM and CDR2 ANQGSEA. The V gene end was trimmed by 6 bases and the J gene end by 4 bases; junction bases not matched to a gene: 6. The data were obtained in a study of CD8+ T cells in alopecia areata. Study-wide results and caveats: Scalp specimens additionally yield sequences from normal skin's resident alphabeta T cells. Lesional scalp, especially alopecia totalis/universalis, showed higher clonality than normal scalp. Researchers reported that TCR sharing among patients proved less clear than in mice, possibly HLA-linked.

The TCR comes from a human donor in good health. This rearrangement joins TRBV29-1 to TRBJ2-1, with 7 bases matching TRBD2. The sample was CD4+ T cells sorted from blood. CDR3 in amino acids: CSVHPSGYNEQFF. The CDR3 coding sequence is TGCAGCGTACACCCTAGCGGATACAATGAGCAGTTCTTC.